Presented here are 4 T cell receptor beta chains from one specimen sequenced in a study of blood T cell repertoires in COVID-19. Only in-frame clones appear in the TCRdb table, and some are missing; sequencing was by immunoSEQ multiplex PCR. The repertoire consists of about 440,000 clones, with 70% to 90% occurring once and the leading ten covering around 13%. The specimen was peripheral blood. The receptors were sampled from a woman between 50 and 59 years old with COVID-19, enrolled during active disease.

This chain uses TRBV7-7 with TRBJ2-5; possibly TRBD2 for D (5 bases). The CDR3 has 13 residues. The ends were cut back, 3 bases at V and 4 bases at J, with 9 bases in the middle. CDR1 is SSHAT and CDR2 is FNYEAQ in the germline V gene (reference sequence). The CDR3 loop is CASSFGESETQYF. CDR3 sequence (DNA): TGTGCCAGCAGCTTCGGGGAATCAGAGACCCAGTACTTC.

The chain joins TRBV11-3 to TRBJ2-3; D possibly corresponds to TRBD2 (6 bases). This CDR3 contains 18 residues. Germline V CDR1 and CDR2: SGHNT, YENEEA. V was shortened by 6 bases and J by 0 bases, with 22 bases between the two germline ends. CDR3 nucleotide sequence: TGTGCCAGCAGTAACAAGGTTGCTAGCGAGATGAGCACAGATACGCAGTATTTT. Translating it yields CASSNKVASEMSTDTQYF.

V and J are TRBV18 and TRBJ2-6, with 8 bases aligning to TRBD1. The CDR3 contains 18 residues. CDR1 is KGHSH and CDR2 is LQKENI in the germline V gene. Germline trimming cut 2 bases from V and 0 bases from J; bases unmatched to any gene: 6. The CDR3 here is CASSPSGQGSSGANVLTF. CDR3 sequence (DNA): TGTGCCAGCTCACCATCCGGACAGGGCAGCTCTGGGGCCAACGTCCTGACTTTC.

The chain employs TRBV9 and TRBJ2-1; 8 bases line up with TRBD1. After removal of 3 bases from V and 9 bases from J, the junction contained 11 bases not matched to a gene. Germline CDR1 is SGDLS and CDR2 is YYNGEE. The CDR3 covers 15 residues. The CDR3 coding sequence is TGTGCCAGCAGCGCCCAGGGGGCGCGAGTCGGTGAGCAGTTCTTC. Amino acid sequence: CASSAQGARVGEQFF.